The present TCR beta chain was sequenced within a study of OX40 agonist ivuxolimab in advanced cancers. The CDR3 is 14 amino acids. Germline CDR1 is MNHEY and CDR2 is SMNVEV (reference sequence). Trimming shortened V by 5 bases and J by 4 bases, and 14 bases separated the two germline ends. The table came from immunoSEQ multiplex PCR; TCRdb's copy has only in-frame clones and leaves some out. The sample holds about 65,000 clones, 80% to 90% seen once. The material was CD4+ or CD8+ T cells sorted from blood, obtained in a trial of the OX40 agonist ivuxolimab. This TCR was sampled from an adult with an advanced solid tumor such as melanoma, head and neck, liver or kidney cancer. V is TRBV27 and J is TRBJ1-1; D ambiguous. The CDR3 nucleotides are TGTGCCAGCAGTCCAGCGGACCACAGCACTGAAGCTTTCTTT. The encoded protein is CASSPADHSTEAFF.